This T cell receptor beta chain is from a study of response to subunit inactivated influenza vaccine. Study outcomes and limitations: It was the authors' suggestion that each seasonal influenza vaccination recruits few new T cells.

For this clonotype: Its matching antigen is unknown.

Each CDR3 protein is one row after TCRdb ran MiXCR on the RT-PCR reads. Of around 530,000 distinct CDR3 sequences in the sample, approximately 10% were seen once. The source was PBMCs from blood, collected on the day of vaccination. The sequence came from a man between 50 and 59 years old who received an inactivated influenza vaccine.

The DNA of the CDR3 is TGTGCCAGCAGTTCCAACAGGGACAACACCGGGGAGCTGTTTTTT. Amino acid sequence: CASSSNRDNTGELFF. This chain uses TRBV6-2 or TRBV6-3 with TRBJ2-2, with TRBD1 as a possible D gene (6 bases). V dropped 4 bases and J dropped 2 bases, with 11 bases sitting between them. CDR1 MNHEY and CDR2 SVGEGT come from the germline V gene. This CDR3 has 15 amino acids.